This TCR beta chain appears in the sequencing data of a study of vaccination effects on CD4 cells after COVID-19. Worth noting for this clone: Its antigen is not identified.

The assay was immunoSEQ multiplex PCR, and TCRdb's table has in-frame clones only and misses some. The profile shows 35,000 to 50,000 clones, 77% of them singletons. Germline assignment: CDR1 SGDLS and CDR2 YYNGEE. The CDR3 extends over 16 amino acids. The V end was cut by 2 bases, the J end by 2 bases, with 15 bases between. Study-wide points: Substantial clonal contraction characterized both infection- and vaccine-induced clones late after vaccination.

Ahead of sequencing, the ViraFEST assay grew antigen-specific CD4+ T cells using viral peptide pools. When less than 11 days of culture had elapsed, CD4+ T cells were isolated. Among the vaccine recipients, none had a prior SARS-CoV-2 infection, and nucleocapsid antibodies were negative. Supplemented with about 10 IU/ml IL-2 and 10 ug/ml peptides, a few million PBMC per well were kept in culture. This chain links TRBV9 with TRBJ2-3; D is tentatively TRBD1 or TRBD2 (5 bases each). The sequences come from CD4+ T cells from PBMCs cultured with HCoV-NL63 spike peptides, collected before COVID-19 vaccination. The receptor was derived from a human donor who received a COVID-19 vaccine. CDR3 sequence reads: CASSVAFGTYTDTQYF. DNA for the CDR3: TGTGCCAGCAGCGTCGCGTTCGGGACCTACACAGATACGCAGTATTTT.